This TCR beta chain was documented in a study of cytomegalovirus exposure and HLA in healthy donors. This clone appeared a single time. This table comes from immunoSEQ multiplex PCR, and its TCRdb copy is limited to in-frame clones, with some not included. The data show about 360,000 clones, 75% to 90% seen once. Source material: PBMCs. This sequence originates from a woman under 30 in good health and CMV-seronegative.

The CDR3 DNA sequence: TGCAGCGTTGCGACAGGAGATATGTACCAAGAGACCCAGTACTTC. Residues: CSVATGDMYQETQYF. The chain employs TRBV29-1 and TRBJ2-5; TRBD1 might be the D (6 bases). Trimming stripped 4 bases from V and 0 bases from J, with 15 bases between. This CDR3 is built from 15 residues. The germline V gene encodes CDR1 SQVTM and CDR2 ANQGSEA.